This note documents a single TCR beta chain sequence. Study processing details: Reference gene primer amplification gave nucleated cell count estimates. Generated by immunoSEQ multiplex PCR, the TCRdb table keeps only in-frame clones and is missing some. V and J calls plus clone size are reproduced from that table; the DNA served to infer D and trimming. The profile covers a few hundred thousand clones, with approximately 80% appearing a single time and 8.5% to 12% taken by the ten largest. These data originate in a study of blood T cell repertoires in COVID-19. Study-level background: The United States, Italy and Spain provided the acute and convalescent COVID-19 samples. PBMCs, B-cell-depleted T cells, or T cells were the source of the cDNA or gDNA that made up the material.

The junction had 4 bases not matched to a gene; V was cut back by 2 bases and J by 7 bases. This CDR3 region has 13 residues. Looked up from germline, CDR1 is SGHDN and CDR2 is FVKESK. Sequencing was done on a sample of peripheral blood. This receptor was identified in a woman older than 75 with acute or convalescent COVID-19. V is TRBV14 and J is TRBJ1-2, with 7 bases aligning to TRBD1. The CDR3 DNA reads as TGTGCCAGCAGCCAAAGACAGGGCCGTGGCTACACCTTC. Its protein product is CASSQRQGRGYTF.